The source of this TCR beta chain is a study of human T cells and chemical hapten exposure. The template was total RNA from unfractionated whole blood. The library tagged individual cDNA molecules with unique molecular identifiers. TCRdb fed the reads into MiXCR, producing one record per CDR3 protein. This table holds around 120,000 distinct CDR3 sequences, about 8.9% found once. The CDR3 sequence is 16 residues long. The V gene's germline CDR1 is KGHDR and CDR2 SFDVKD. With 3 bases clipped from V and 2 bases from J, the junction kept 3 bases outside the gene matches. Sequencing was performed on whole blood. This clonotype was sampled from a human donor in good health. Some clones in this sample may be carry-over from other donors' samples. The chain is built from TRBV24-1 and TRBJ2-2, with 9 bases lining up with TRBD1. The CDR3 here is CATSDHRGPNTGELFF. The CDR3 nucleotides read TGTGCCACCAGTGATCACAGGGGGCCAAACACCGGGGAGCTGTTTTTT.